One and the same sample provided the 29 T cell receptor beta chains below, sequenced in a study of identical twins listed by TCRdb under 2016. Libraries came from 5' RACE. TCRdb shows the sequencer as Illumina HiSeq 2000. Starting from the raw public reads, TCRdb applied fastp trimming at Q25, assembled clones with MiXCR and retained in-frame beta chains. Entries that share a CDR3 protein sequence are merged under the most common genes and DNA. This sample lists hundreds of thousands of distinct CDR3 sequences; less than 9.5% were detected once. The ten largest account for about 7.1% of the sample. The data were also submitted as part of a second study, on yellow fever vaccine responses in identical twins.

The sample comprised CD8+ T cells sorted from blood. The receptors were sampled from a woman younger than 30 in good health.

The V gene is TRBV11-2, the J gene TRBJ2-5; TRBD2 agrees at 10 bases. The CDR3 covers 18 residues. The V segment lost 1 base and the J segment 5 bases; nucleotides outside the gene matches: 13. Germline lookup yields CDR1 SGHAT and CDR2 FQNNGV. The CDR3 region has the DNA TGTGCCAGCAGCTTAGGTCTAGCGGGGGCCGGGTTGGACGAGACCCAGTACTTC. This translates into CASSLGLAGAGLDETQYF.

This clonotype turned up a few times. This sequence joins TRBV6-1 and TRBJ2-7; TRBD2 aligns across 14 bases. The CDR3 has 15 amino acids. V was pared by 7 bases and J by 4 bases, with 6 bases of the junction left unmatched. Germline CDR1 is MNHNS and CDR2 is SASEGT. CDR3 nucleotide sequence: TGTGCCAGCATAGGGACTAGCGGGAGTGGGTACGAGCAGTACTTC. Protein sequence: CASIGTSGSGYEQYF.

This clonotype was seen repeatedly, ten times or more. The rearrangement joins TRBV3-1 to TRBJ2-2, with TRBD2 matching over 9 bases. The CDR3 covers 17 residues. CDR1 is LGHDT and CDR2 is YNNKEL in the germline V gene (reference sequence). Trimming at V came to 2 bases and at J to 2 bases, leaving 6 bases not matched to a gene. The CDR3 sequence: CASSQTPSGINTGELFF. The DNA for the CDR3 is TGTGCCAGCAGCCAAACCCCTAGCGGGATAAACACCGGGGAGCTGTTTTTT.

This chain joins TRBV27 and TRBJ2-1; TRBD1 agrees at 9 bases. This CDR3 has 15 residues. J was trimmed by 2 bases and V by 3 bases; bases with no gene match: 2. From germline, CDR1 is MNHEY and CDR2 SMNVEV (reference sequence). CDR3 residues: CASSFGTGPYNEQFF. As DNA, the CDR3 is TGTGCCAGCAGTTTCGGGACAGGGCCCTACAATGAGCAGTTCTTC.

The gene calls are TRBV7-9 and TRBJ1-1, with D possibly being TRBD1 (6 bases). V lost 5 bases and J lost 3, with 10 bases in between. This CDR3 region has 13 residues. In germline, CDR1 is SEHNR, CDR2 FQNEAQ (reference sequence). The DNA of the CDR3 is TGTGCCAGCAGCGCGGACAGTTACACTGAAGCTTTCTTT. Its translation is CASSADSYTEAFF.

This clonotype occurred many times. J is TRBJ1-1 and V is TRBV15; D is unresolved. V lost 0 bases, J lost 8 bases, and 10 bases lay in between. The CDR3 runs to 13 residues. CDR1 and CDR2 from the germline V gene are LNHNV and YYDKDF (reference sequence). CDR3 coding DNA: TGTGCCACCAGCAGAGAGGCCGGGCGCGAAGCTTTCTTT. Translation gives CATSREAGREAFF.

The chain couples TRBV6-5 to TRBJ2-1; 10 bases are a match to TRBD2. J was trimmed by 8 bases and V by 1 base; bases with no gene match: 8. The CDR3 is 16 amino acids. Germline values: CDR1 MNHEY, CDR2 SVGAGI. The chain's CDR3 is CASSYLAGGFWDEQFF. As DNA, the CDR3 is TGTGCCAGCAGTTACTTAGCGGGGGGATTTTGGGATGAGCAGTTCTTC.

The chain uses TRBV27 and TRBJ2-1, with D uncertain. V was clipped by 7 bases and J by 0 bases, with 16 bases between them. Germline V CDR1 and CDR2: MNHEY, SMNVEV (reference sequence). There are 16 residues in the CDR3. CDR3 sequence (DNA): TGTGCCAGCACTTCGAGTCGGCGCAGCTCCTACAATGAGCAGTTCTTC. Its protein product is CASTSSRRSSYNEQFF.

This clonotype was seen many times. The rearrangement uses TRBV15 and TRBJ2-7; maybe TRBD1 (5 bases). The CDR3 length is 14 residues. Between the trimmed V and J ends, which lost 5 bases and 7 bases, there was a span of 18 bases. CDR1 and CDR2 (germline): LNHNV, YYDKDF (reference sequence). CDR3: CATSGVTDLLEQYF. The CDR3 coding sequence is TGTGCCACCAGCGGTGTGACAGACCTCTTGGAGCAGTACTTC.

V is TRBV29-1 and J is TRBJ2-1; D not resolved. Germline V gene lookup returns CDR1 SQVTM and CDR2 ANQGSEA. Trimming stripped 7 bases from V and 8 bases from J, with 21 bases between. The CDR3 covers 14 residues. The DNA of the CDR3 is TGCAGCGGATCATGGGGTCTAGTTGGCGATGAGCAGTTCTTC. Translation: CSGSWGLVGDEQFF.

In this sample, this clonotype turned up a few times. The chain links TRBV27 to TRBJ2-7, with D unclear. V gave up 6 bases and J gave up 2 bases, with 14 bases separating them. This CDR3 region has 14 residues. The germline V gene encodes CDR1 MNHEY and CDR2 SMNVEV (reference sequence). The CDR3 reads CASRISLATYEQYF. CDR3 nucleotide sequence: TGTGCCAGCAGGATATCTCTGGCAACCTACGAGCAGTACTTC.

This clonotype has a count of ten or more. The chain links TRBV6-5 to TRBJ2-1; D gene ambiguous. Per germline, CDR1 MNHEY and CDR2 SVGAGI. V shed 6 bases and J shed 7 bases, with 10 bases lying between them. The CDR3 covers 12 residues. CDR3 sequence reads: CASSSIANEQFF. The DNA for the CDR3 is TGTGCCAGCAGCTCCATCGCTAATGAGCAGTTCTTC.

This clonotype was detected ten times or more. This rearrangement joins TRBV5-1 to TRBJ2-4, with a possible D match to TRBD1 (5 bases). V lost 3 bases and J lost 2, with 15 bases in between. This CDR3 region has 16 residues. CDR1 and CDR2 (germline): SGHRS, YFSETQ. Here the CDR3 reads CASSWGSTGPKNIQYF. The CDR3 nucleotides read TGCGCCAGCAGCTGGGGCTCCACCGGACCCAAAAACATTCAGTACTTC.

The sample holds a few counts of this clonotype. This rearrangement joins TRBV29-1 to TRBJ1-3; possible D gene TRBD1, 6 bases. The CDR3 loop spans 16 amino acids. Germline V gene lookup returns CDR1 SQVTM and CDR2 ANQGSEA. Deletions cut 0 bases from V and 4 bases from J, with 16 bases between. CDR3: CSVEDWDTKGGNTIYF. The CDR3 DNA sequence: TGCAGCGTTGAAGATTGGGACACTAAAGGAGGAAACACCATATATTTT.

The chain uses TRBV13 and TRBJ2-7; 9 bases are a match to TRBD1. In germline, CDR1 is PRHDT, CDR2 FYEKMQ (reference sequence). V gave up 5 bases and J gave up 3 bases; unmatched junction bases: 11. The CDR3 is made up of 16 amino acids. CDR3 residues: CASSPQSGTGFYEQYF. The CDR3 bases are TGTGCCAGCAGCCCACAATCCGGGACAGGGTTCTACGAGCAGTACTTC.

This clonotype was detected a few times. The chain is built from TRBV15 and TRBJ2-7; 7 nucleotides agree with TRBD1. CDR3 length: 15 residues. J lost 0 bases, V lost 6 bases, and 8 bases had no gene match. CDR1 and CDR2 (germline): LNHNV, YYDKDF (reference sequence). The CDR3 nucleotides are TGTGCCACCAGTGCTGACAGGGCCAACTCCTACGAGCAGTACTTC. Translated, it gives CATSADRANSYEQYF. The full variable domain, with the rest looked up from reference TRBV15 and TRBJ2-7, is DAMVIQNPRYQVTQFGKPVTLSCSQTLNHNVMYWYQQKSSQAPKLLFHYYDKDFNNEADTPDNFQSRRPNTSFCFLDIRSPGLGDTAMYLCATSADRANSYEQYFGPGTRLTVT.

This rearrangement joins TRBV14 to TRBJ1-1; D is ambiguous. The ends were cut back, 1 base at V and 5 bases at J, with 8 bases in the middle. CDR3 length equals 13 residues. Germline-derived CDR1 and CDR2 are SGHDN and FVKESK. In nucleotides, the CDR3 is TGTGCCAGCAGCCAAGCACGGGCAACTGAAGCTTTCTTT. Translated, it gives CASSQARATEAFF.

In this sample, this clonotype turned up many times. The J gene is TRBJ1-1, the V gene TRBV5-1, with D maybe TRBD1 (5 bases). The CDR3 contains 14 residues. V gave up 4 bases and J gave up 3 bases, with 13 bases separating them. Germline V gene lookup returns CDR1 SGHRS and CDR2 YFSETQ. The CDR3 spells CASSPWGGDTEAFF. DNA of the CDR3: TGCGCCAGCAGCCCCTGGGGGGGGGACACTGAAGCTTTCTTT.

This clonotype has at least ten counts. The chain combines TRBV3-1 with TRBJ2-7; no firm D call. This CDR3 comprises 14 residues. The V gene lost 0 bases and the J gene lost 0 bases, with 6 bases spanning the gap. Germline CDR1 LGHDT, CDR2 YNNKEL (reference sequence). CDR3 coding DNA: TGTGCCAGCAGCCAAGAGGTGAGCTCCTACGAGCAGTACTTC. This translates into CASSQEVSSYEQYF.

This clonotype showed up many times. The V gene is TRBV29-1, the J gene TRBJ2-7; TRBD1 agrees at 9 bases. The CDR3 is 14 amino acids. Germline V CDR1 and CDR2: SQVTM, ANQGSEA. The V and J ends lost 4 bases and 5 bases, in that order; junction bases with no gene match: 9. CDR3 in DNA: TGCAGCGTTGTTAATCGGGACAGGGTGAACGAGCAGTACTTC. As protein: CSVVNRDRVNEQYF.

The chain links TRBV7-9 to TRBJ2-7, with D possibly matching TRBD1 (5 bases). The CDR3 runs to 15 residues. Germline V gene data show CDR1 as SEHNR and CDR2 as FQNEAQ (reference sequence). With 3 bases removed from V and 5 bases from J, the gap between germline ends came to 17 bases. CDR3 bases: TGTGCCAGCAGCTTTTGGATGGAACAGGTCAACGAGCAGTACTTC. It specifies CASSFWMEQVNEQYF.

The chain carries TRBV11-2 and TRBJ2-1; weak D call: TRBD1 (5 bases). This CDR3 contains 12 residues. Germline V gives CDR1 SGHAT, CDR2 FQNNGV. Trimming removed 4 bases at V and 9 bases at J, with 10 bases between. CDR3 bases: TGTGCCAGCAGCTCCTTGGGGCTTGAGCAGTTCTTC. Translation gives CASSSLGLEQFF.

This clonotype was observed a handful of times. The genes are TRBV20-1 and TRBJ2-2, with 14 bases that match TRBD2. Germline assignment: CDR1 DFQATT and CDR2 SNEGSKA (reference sequence). V shed 1 base and J 3 bases; nucleotides not matched to a gene: 4. CDR3 length equals 17 residues. The CDR3 sequence is CSARGLAGGRHTGELFF. The CDR3 DNA reads as TGCAGTGCTAGAGGACTAGCGGGGGGGCGCCACACCGGGGAGCTGTTTTTT.

The chain links TRBV23-1 to TRBJ2-5, with D tentatively TRBD2 (7 bases). TRBV23-1 is labeled an ORF, and its function is uncertain. The CDR3 loop spans 17 amino acids. With 2 bases removed from V and 4 bases from J, the gap between germline ends came to 20 bases. This chain's CDR3 is CASSQPGRGGAGETQYF. Written as DNA, the CDR3 is TGCGCCAGCAGTCAACCCGGCAGAGGGGGGGCGGGAGAGACCCAGTACTTC.

There are many counts of this clonotype. V gene TRBV20-1 combines with J gene TRBJ2-7; D is perhaps TRBD2 (6 bases). Between the trimmed V and J ends, which lost 0 bases and 0 bases, there was a span of 18 bases. The germline V gene encodes CDR1 DFQATT and CDR2 SNEGSKA (reference sequence). The CDR3 contains 17 residues. The CDR3 DNA sequence: TGCAGTGCTAGAGACCCCTTTATCGGGGGACTCTCCTACGAGCAGTACTTC. This translates into CSARDPFIGGLSYEQYF.

The V gene is TRBV12-3 or TRBV12-4, the J gene TRBJ2-7; D uncertain. This CDR3 is built from 14 residues. Between the trimmed V and J ends, which lost 4 bases and 0 bases, there was a span of 10 bases. The CDR3 spells CASSWAALSYEQYF. Written as DNA, the CDR3 is TGTGCCAGCAGTTGGGCAGCCCTCTCCTACGAGCAGTACTTC.

This clonotype was found many times. The genes are TRBV9 and TRBJ2-2, with TRBD1 matching 9 bases. Germline V gene sequence: CDR1 SGDLS, CDR2 YYNGEE. This CDR3 has 18 amino acids. The ends lost 3 bases at V and 5 bases at J; junction bases unmatched: 14. CDR3 coding DNA: TGTGCCAGCAGCGCTAGGACAGGGGATAGCGTATTGACCGGGGAGCTGTTTTTT. Residues: CASSARTGDSVLTGELFF. The full variable domain, its missing parts supplied by reference TRBV9 and TRBJ2-2, is DSGVTQTPKHLITATGQRVTLRCSPRSGDLSVYWYQQSLDQGLQFLIQYYNGEERAKGNILERFSAQQFPDLHSELNLSSLELGDSALYFCASSARTGDSVLTGELFFGEGSRLTVL.

This clonotype was seen more than once but under ten times. This chain joins TRBV5-1 and TRBJ2-7; tentative D call: TRBD2 (5 bases). Between the trimmed V and J ends, which lost 3 bases and 2 bases, there was a span of 12 bases. Germline V CDR1 and CDR2: SGHRS, YFSETQ. The CDR3 loop spans 14 amino acids. CDR3 bases: TGCGCCAGCAGCTGGGAGCAGTTAACCTACGAGCAGTACTTC. The encoded protein is CASSWEQLTYEQYF.

CDR3 amino acids: CASSHGVLFGYTF. CDR3 DNA: TGCGCCAGCTCCCATGGAGTACTTTTTGGCTACACCTTC. The rearrangement links TRBV4-3 to TRBJ1-2; no firm D call. The CDR3 sequence is 13 residues long. Trimming left V 8 bases short and J 7 bases short, with 17 bases between. Germline CDR1 is LGHNA and CDR2 is YSLEER.